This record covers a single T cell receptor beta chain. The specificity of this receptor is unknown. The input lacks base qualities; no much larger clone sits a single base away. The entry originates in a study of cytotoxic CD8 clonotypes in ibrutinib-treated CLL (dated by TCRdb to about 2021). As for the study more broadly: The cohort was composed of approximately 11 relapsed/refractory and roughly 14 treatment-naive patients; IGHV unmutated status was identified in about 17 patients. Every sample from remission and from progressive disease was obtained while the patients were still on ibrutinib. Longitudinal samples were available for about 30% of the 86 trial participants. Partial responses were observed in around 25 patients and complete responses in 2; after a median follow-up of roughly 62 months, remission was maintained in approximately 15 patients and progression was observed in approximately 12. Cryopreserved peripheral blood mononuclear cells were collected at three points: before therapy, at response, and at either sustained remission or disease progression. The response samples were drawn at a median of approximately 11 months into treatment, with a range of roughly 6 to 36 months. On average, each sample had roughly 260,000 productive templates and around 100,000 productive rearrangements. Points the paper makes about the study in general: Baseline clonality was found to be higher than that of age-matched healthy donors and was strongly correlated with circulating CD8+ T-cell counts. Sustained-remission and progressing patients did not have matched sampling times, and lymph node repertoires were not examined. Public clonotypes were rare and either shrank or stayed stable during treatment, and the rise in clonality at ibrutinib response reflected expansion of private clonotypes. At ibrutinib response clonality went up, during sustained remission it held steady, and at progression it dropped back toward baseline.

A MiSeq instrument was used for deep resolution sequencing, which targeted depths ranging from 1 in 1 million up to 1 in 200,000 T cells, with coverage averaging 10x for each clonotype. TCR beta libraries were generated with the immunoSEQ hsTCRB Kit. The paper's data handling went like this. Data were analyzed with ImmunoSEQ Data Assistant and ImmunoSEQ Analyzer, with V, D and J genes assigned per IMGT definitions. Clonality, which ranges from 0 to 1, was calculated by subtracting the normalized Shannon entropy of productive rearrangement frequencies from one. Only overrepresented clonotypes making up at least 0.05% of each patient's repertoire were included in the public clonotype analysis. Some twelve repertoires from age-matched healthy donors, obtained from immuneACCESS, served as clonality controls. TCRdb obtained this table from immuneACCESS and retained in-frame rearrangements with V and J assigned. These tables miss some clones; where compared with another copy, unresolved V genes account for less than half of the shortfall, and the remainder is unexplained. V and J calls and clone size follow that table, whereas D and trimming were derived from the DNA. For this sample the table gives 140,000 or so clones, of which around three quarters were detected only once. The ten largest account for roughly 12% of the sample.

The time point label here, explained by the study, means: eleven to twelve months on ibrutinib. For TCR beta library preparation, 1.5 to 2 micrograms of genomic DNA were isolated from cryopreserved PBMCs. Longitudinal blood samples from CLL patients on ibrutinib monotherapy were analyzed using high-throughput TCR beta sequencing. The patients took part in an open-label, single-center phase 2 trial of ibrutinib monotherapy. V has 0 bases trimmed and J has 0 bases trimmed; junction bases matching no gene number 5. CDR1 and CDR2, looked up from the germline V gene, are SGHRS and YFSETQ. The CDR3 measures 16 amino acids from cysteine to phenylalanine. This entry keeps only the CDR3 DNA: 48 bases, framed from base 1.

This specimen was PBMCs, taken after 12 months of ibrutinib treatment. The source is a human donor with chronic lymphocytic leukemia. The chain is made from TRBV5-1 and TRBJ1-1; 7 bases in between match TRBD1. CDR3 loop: CASSLASGTVNTEAFF. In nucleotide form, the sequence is TGCGCCAGCAGCTTGGCCTCTGGGACAGTGAACACTGAAGCTTTCTTT.